These 19 T cell receptor beta chains originate from one sample sequenced in a study of beta chain features in type 1 diabetes. Isolated RNA was reverse transcribed in full, so expressed TCRB transcripts were sequenced. Generated by immunoSEQ multiplex PCR, the TCRdb table keeps only in-frame clones and is missing some. Among a few hundred thousand clones listed, more than 11% were seen once. The sample taken for sequencing was naive CD4+ T cells from blood. The source of these receptors is a man aged 25-40 years in good health.

This chain links TRBV12-5 with TRBJ2-3; 12 bases are shared with TRBD2. The germline gives CDR1 LGHNT, CDR2 FRNRAP. The V and J ends lost 3 bases and 6 bases, in that order; junction bases with no gene match: 7. CDR3 length: 16 residues. CDR3 DNA: TGTGCTAGTGGTTTTGCTAGCGGGGGGGCCAACGATACGCAGTATTTT. Amino acids: CASGFASGGANDTQYF.

The rearrangement uses TRBV19 and TRBJ2-5; the match to TRBD2 covers 9 bases. V shed 3 bases, J shed 2 bases, and the junction held 7 bases outside the gene matches. The CDR3 has 16 residues. The V gene's germline CDR1 is LNHDA and CDR2 SQIVND (reference sequence). Here the CDR3 DNA reads TGTGCCAGTAGTATTGGCCTAGCGGGAAGTCAAGAGACCCAGTACTTC. It translates to CASSIGLAGSQETQYF.

Concerning this clone itself: One end of the junction varies from germline; a read error may be responsible. The chain joins TRBV4-3 to TRBJ1-1; the D is unclear. The CDR3 covers 15 residues. Looked up from germline, CDR1 is LGHNA and CDR2 is YSLEER. The CDR3 here is CASSQDWGMNTEVFF. CDR3 in DNA: TGCGCCAGCAGCCAAGATTGGGGTATGAACACTGAAGTTTTCTTT.

This chain uses TRBV5-1 with TRBJ2-1, with 9 bases fitting TRBD1. In germline, CDR1 is SGHRS, CDR2 YFSETQ. There are 16 residues in the CDR3. Germline trimming cut 2 bases from V and 0 bases from J; bases unmatched to any gene: 3. As DNA, the CDR3 is TGCGCCAGCAGCTTAGGACAGGGGAGCTCCTACAATGAGCAGTTCTTC. This gives the protein CASSLGQGSSYNEQFF.

The chain employs TRBV11-2 and TRBJ2-3; D ambiguous. The CDR3 length is 13 residues. CDR1 SGHAT and CDR2 FQNNGV come from the germline V gene. Trimming pared 5 bases from V and 7 bases from J, leaving 13 bases between. The CDR3 sequence: CASSDIGVYTQYF. CDR3 coding DNA: TGTGCCAGCAGCGATATTGGCGTATATACGCAGTATTTT.

This clone appeared a few times. The chain has TRBV27 and TRBJ1-1, with D perhaps matching TRBD1 (5 bases). In germline, CDR1 is MNHEY, CDR2 SMNVEV (reference sequence). The CDR3 loop spans 15 amino acids. V shed 6 bases and J shed 4 bases, with 18 bases lying between them. This CDR3 reads CASRYRGGVGTEAFF. The DNA for the CDR3 is TGTGCCAGCAGATATCGGGGCGGGGTGGGCACTGAAGCTTTCTTT.

The chain links TRBV4-3 to TRBJ2-3; 13 bases agree with TRBD2. Per germline, CDR1 LGHNA and CDR2 YSLEER. This CDR3 is 19 amino acids long. V shed 0 bases, J shed 2 bases, and the junction held 8 bases outside the gene matches. CDR3 loop: CASSQDLGLAGAFTDTQYF. The CDR3 DNA sequence: TGCGCCAGCAGCCAAGATCTAGGACTAGCGGGGGCCTTCACAGATACGCAGTATTTT.

The chain uses TRBV9 and TRBJ2-3, with 11 bases matching TRBD2. Germline values: CDR1 SGDLS, CDR2 YYNGEE. V lost 0 bases and J lost 3; bases outside the gene matches: 3. The CDR3 loop spans 16 amino acids. CDR3 protein: CASSVGASGGTDTQYF. The CDR3 coding sequence is TGTGCCAGCAGCGTAGGGGCTAGCGGGGGGACAGATACGCAGTATTTT.

This chain connects TRBV7-6 to TRBJ1-6; tentative D call: TRBD1 (6 bases). Germline CDR1 reads SGHVS; CDR2 reads FNYEAQ. V lost 4 bases and J 4 bases, leaving 11 bases between the germline ends. The CDR3 contains 15 residues. DNA of the CDR3: TGTGCCAGCAGCTCCCAACAGGGTTATAATTCACCCCTCCACTTT. It specifies CASSSQQGYNSPLHF.

J is TRBJ2-3 and V is TRBV2, with D possibly being TRBD1 (5 bases). With 5 bases removed from V and 5 bases from J, the gap between germline ends came to 8 bases. Germline assignment: CDR1 SNHLY and CDR2 FYNNEI. CDR3 length: 12 amino acids. DNA for the CDR3: TGTGCCAGCAGTAGGACAATAGATACGCAGTATTTT. This encodes CASSRTIDTQYF.

The rearrangement links TRBV29-1 to TRBJ2-5; perhaps D is TRBD1 or TRBD2 (6 bases each). V lost 4 bases and J 4 bases, leaving 10 bases between the germline ends. This CDR3 has 12 residues. CDR1 and CDR2 (germline): SQVTM, ANQGSEA. The CDR3 loop reads CSVVPGAETQYF. As DNA, the CDR3 is TGCAGCGTTGTTCCGGGGGCAGAGACCCAGTACTTC.

V usage is TRBV19 and J usage is TRBJ2-1; no firm D call. The CDR3 consists of 11 residues. Germline V CDR1 and CDR2: LNHDA, SQIVND (reference sequence). V was clipped by 0 bases and J by 9 bases, with 3 bases between them. CDR3 nucleotide sequence: TGTGCCAGTAGTATAGAAAGTGAGCAGTTCTTC. This sequence encodes CASSIESEQFF. Filled out from reference TRBV19 and TRBJ2-1, the complete variable domain reads DGGITQSPKYLFRKEGQNVTLSCEQNLNHDAMYWYRQDPGQGLRLIYYSQIVNDFQKGDIAEGYSVSREKKESFPLTVTSAQKNPTAFYLCASSIESEQFFGPGTRLTVL.

The chain is built from TRBV7-6 and TRBJ2-5; 8 bases align to TRBD1. The germline CDR1 and CDR2 sequences are SGHVS and FNYEAQ. Trimming removed 2 bases from V and 0 bases from J; junction bases left unmatched: 8. The CDR3 length is 17 residues. CDR3 bases: TGTGCCAGCAGCTTAACTGGAAACAGGGGGTACCAAGAGACCCAGTACTTC. It codes for CASSLTGNRGYQETQYF.

This clone occurred a few times. The chain carries TRBV7-9 and TRBJ1-2; D not resolved. V lost 5 bases and J 4 bases, leaving 8 bases between the germline ends. Germline values: CDR1 SEHNR, CDR2 FQNEAQ (reference sequence). CDR3 length: 12 amino acids. In DNA, the CDR3 is TGTGCCAGCAGCGCCAATAGCTATGGCTACACCTTC. Its translation: CASSANSYGYTF.

This sequence joins TRBV10-3 and TRBJ1-1; no definite D call. CDR1 is ENHRY, CDR2 SYGVKD, per germline. Trimming removed 8 bases from V and 0 bases from J, with 16 bases in between. The CDR3 spans 15 residues. The CDR3 DNA is TGTGCCATCTCTCGGACCGGCCAAATGAACACTGAAGCTTTCTTT. As protein: CAISRTGQMNTEAFF.

The chain recombines TRBV6-6 with TRBJ1-4; D unresolved. The CDR3 loop spans 14 amino acids. Germline CDR1 is MNHNY and CDR2 is SVGAGI (reference sequence). The V gene lost 5 bases and the J gene lost 7 bases, with 14 bases spanning the gap. In DNA form, the CDR3 reads TGTGCCAGCAGTACCCCGGGATTTCGTGAAAAACTGTTTTTT. This sequence encodes CASSTPGFREKLFF.

The chain has TRBV5-1 and TRBJ2-7; 8 bases map to TRBD1. J lost 4 bases, V lost 3 bases, and 6 bases had no gene match. Per germline, CDR1 SGHRS and CDR2 YFSETQ. The CDR3 has 14 amino acids. CDR3 residues: CASSSGTGLYEQYF. Written as DNA, the CDR3 is TGCGCCAGCAGCTCGGGGACAGGATTATACGAGCAGTACTTC.

This chain connects TRBV6-5 to TRBJ2-7; no definite D call. With 0 bases removed from V and 0 bases from J, the gap between germline ends came to 9 bases. Germline loops: CDR1 MNHEY, CDR2 SVGAGI. CDR3 length: 15 amino acids. CDR3 in DNA: TGTGCCAGCAGTTACTCGTACGCTAGCTCCTACGAGCAGTACTTC. Its translation: CASSYSYASSYEQYF.

About this clone itself: This CDR3 is also generated by other DNA sequences in the sample. The J gene is TRBJ2-3, the V gene TRBV9; D is possibly TRBD1 or TRBD2 (6 bases each). V was shortened by 0 bases and J by 10 bases, with 15 bases between the two germline ends. The CDR3 has 14 residues. The germline V gene encodes CDR1 SGDLS and CDR2 YYNGEE. The CDR3: CASSVAGARRAQYF. CDR3 sequence (DNA): TGTGCCAGCAGCGTAGCGGGGGCGAGGAGGGCGCAGTATTTT. The whole variable domain, filled in from reference TRBV9 and TRBJ2-3, reads DSGVTQTPKHLITATGQRVTLRCSPRSGDLSVYWYQQSLDQGLQFLIQYYNGEERAKGNILERFSAQQFPDLHSELNLSSLELGDSALYFCASSVAGARRAQYFGPGTRLTVL.